The 3 T cell receptor beta chains below come from one sample, sequenced in a study of blood T cell repertoires in COVID-19. Clones were sequenced by immunoSEQ multiplex PCR, and TCRdb holds only the in-frame ones, with some missing. This sample has some 270,000 clones; around nine tenths occur once, and the top ten carry around 1.5%. The source material was peripheral blood. These receptors were collected from a woman aged 60-75 years who had recovered from COVID-19.

This chain joins TRBV11-2 and TRBJ2-7, with D perhaps TRBD2 (6 bases). This CDR3 spans 14 amino acids. CDR1 SGHAT and CDR2 FQNNGV come from the germline V gene. V lost 3 bases to trimming and J lost 1 base, with 10 bases between them. Here the CDR3 DNA reads TGTGCCAGCAGCTTGGAGGGTAGGTCCTACGAGCAGTACTTC. Translating it yields CASSLEGRSYEQYF.

The chain couples TRBV28 to TRBJ2-7; D perhaps matches TRBD1 (6 bases). This CDR3 region has 13 residues. Germline CDR1 and CDR2: MDHEN and SYDVKM. V was trimmed by 10 bases and J by 0 bases, leaving 13 bases between them. The CDR3 coding sequence is TGTGCCACAGTAGGGGACAACTCCTACGAGCAGTACTTC. This gives the protein CATVGDNSYEQYF.

Written as DNA, the CDR3 is TGTGCCAGCGGGGGGAGGGGCACGTCGGCCAACGTCCTGACTTTC. As protein: CASGGRGTSANVLTF. The rearrangement joins TRBV2 to TRBJ2-6; 7 bases match TRBD2. Germline-derived CDR1 and CDR2 are SNHLY and FYNNEI. The CDR3 spans 15 residues. J lost 6 bases, V lost 8 bases, and 10 bases had no gene match. Drawing the rest from reference TRBV2 and TRBJ2-6, the complete variable domain is EPEVTQTPSHQVTQMGQEVILRCVPISNHLYFYWYRQILGQKVEFLVSFYNNEISEKSEIFDDQFSVERPDGSNFTLKIRSTKLEDSAMYFCASGGRGTSANVLTFGAGSRLTVL.